The 31 T cell receptor beta chains in this list originate from one sample, sequenced in a study of naive and memory T cell subsets. The beta constant-region primer was an equimolar mix of two oligonucleotides covering TRBC1 and TRBC2. TCRdb redid the calling of the UMI-ligation and nested PCR reads with MiXCR, one entry per CDR3 protein. The sample has some 100,000 distinct CDR3 sequences, about 7% seen once. Sequenced input: central memory CD4+ T cells from blood. Receptor source: a human donor in good health.

The rearrangement joins TRBV12-3 or TRBV12-4 to TRBJ1-5; D is possibly TRBD1 (6 bases). V was shortened by 5 bases and J by 7 bases, with 18 bases between the two germline ends. CDR3 length: 15 amino acids. CDR3 in DNA: TGTGCCAGCAGTCTAACAGGGACTGCGGGGCAGCCCCAGCATTTT. Translating it yields CASSLTGTAGQPQHF.

This clonotype appeared many times. The CDR3 sequence is CASSLGFGNYGYTF. Written as DNA, the CDR3 is TGTGCCAGCAGCTTAGGCTTTGGTAACTATGGCTACACCTTC. The rearrangement joins TRBV7-2 to TRBJ1-2; D ambiguous. Trimming removed 1 base from V and 1 base from J, with 7 bases in between. Germline V CDR1 and CDR2: SGHTA, FQGNSA. The CDR3 runs to 14 residues.

This clonotype has a count of ten or more. The rearrangement uses TRBV11-3 and TRBJ2-1; 9 bases map to TRBD1. Germline CDR1 is SGHNT and CDR2 is YENEEA. The V and J ends lost 1 base and 4 bases, in that order; junction bases with no gene match: 8. The CDR3 runs to 17 residues. The DNA for the CDR3 is TGTGCCAGCAGCTTAGGTCTAACAGGGGGCCCATACAATGAGCAGTTCTTC. Amino acid sequence: CASSLGLTGGPYNEQFF.

The CDR3 reads CASSQGSSRAQKNEQFF. In DNA, the CDR3 is TGTGCCAGCAGCCAAGGGTCGTCAAGGGCCCAAAAGAATGAGCAGTTCTTC. The genes are TRBV4-2 and TRBJ2-1; D is ambiguous. The CDR3 spans 17 residues. V shed 1 base and J shed 7 bases, with 20 bases lying between them. The germline gives CDR1 LGHNA, CDR2 YNFKEQ.

This clonotype came up many times. J is TRBJ1-1 and V is TRBV5-6; the D is unclear. CDR1 and CDR2 (germline): SGHDT, YYEEEE. CDR3 length: 13 residues. The germline V and J ends were trimmed by 0 bases and 9 bases, with 12 bases remaining between them. The CDR3 loop is CASSLAYGEKAFF. CDR3 in DNA: TGTGCCAGCAGCTTGGCCTATGGGGAAAAAGCTTTCTTT.

Worth noting for this clonotype: A read error is possible here, since a much larger clone lies one base away. The chain combines TRBV5-1 with TRBJ1-4, with 7 positions matching TRBD1. The CDR3 length is 13 residues. From germline, CDR1 is SGHRS and CDR2 YFSETQ. The CDR3 coding sequence is TGCGCCAGCAGTCGACAGGGCCAGGAAAAACTGTCTTTT. Encoded protein: CASSRQGQEKLSF.

In this sample, this clonotype turned up a few times. The V call is TRBV5-5, the J call TRBJ1-5; TRBD1 matches 7 bases. Germline CDR1 SGHKS, CDR2 YYEKEE (reference sequence). J was trimmed by 0 bases and V by 0 bases; bases with no gene match: 6. The CDR3 extends over 17 amino acids. The CDR3 loop reads CASSLGQGLISNQPQHF. The CDR3 DNA reads TGTGCCAGCAGCTTGGGACAGGGCTTAATTAGCAATCAGCCCCAGCATTTT.

The rearrangement links TRBV12-3 or TRBV12-4 to TRBJ2-5; 8 bases line up with TRBD2. The length of the CDR3 is 16 residues. V lost 3 bases and J lost 1; bases outside the gene matches: 7. The CDR3 protein is CASSLGIAGSQETQYF. Written as DNA, the CDR3 is TGTGCCAGCAGTTTGGGGATAGCGGGGAGCCAAGAGACCCAGTACTTC.

This clonotype was detected only a few times. The rearrangement joins TRBV2 to TRBJ2-1; D possibly corresponds to TRBD2 (6 bases). Trimming stripped 6 bases from V and 3 bases from J, with 21 bases between. Germline V gene sequence: CDR1 SNHLY, CDR2 FYNNEI. The CDR3 totals 17 residues. CDR3 nucleotides: TGTGCCAGCAGATTCAAGGGACTCCCCAGAAACTACAATGAGCAGTTCTTC. This codes for CASRFKGLPRNYNEQFF.

This clonotype was counted ten times or more. V gene TRBV20-1 combines with J gene TRBJ2-3; 9 positions match TRBD2. CDR3 size: 14 residues. V was pared by 3 bases and J by 5 bases, with 6 bases of the junction left unmatched. The V gene's germline CDR1 is DFQATT and CDR2 SNEGSKA (reference sequence). The chain's CDR3 is CSARISGRIDTQYF. The CDR3 DNA follows: TGCAGTGCTAGGATTAGCGGGAGAATAGATACGCAGTATTTT.

This clonotype was detected ten times or more. The chain joins TRBV7-9 to TRBJ1-2; 7 bases line up with TRBD1. J gave up 4 bases and V 4 bases, and 9 bases lay outside the gene matches. The germline V gene encodes CDR1 SEHNR and CDR2 FQNEAQ (reference sequence). The CDR3 has 15 amino acids. CDR3 protein: CASSSRDSGPYGYTF. The CDR3 bases are TGTGCCAGCAGCTCCCGGGACAGTGGACCCTATGGCTACACCTTC.

This clonotype was observed many times. The rearrangement links TRBV6-2 or TRBV6-3 to TRBJ1-5, with TRBD1 matching 7 bases. J was trimmed by 0 bases and V by 8 bases; bases with no gene match: 4. The CDR3 consists of 14 residues. Germline CDR1 MNHEY, CDR2 SVGEGT. Here the CDR3 reads CASEDRYSNQPQHF. The CDR3 region has the DNA TGTGCCAGCGAGGACAGGTATAGCAATCAGCCCCAGCATTTT.

This clonotype was picked up a small number of times. The J gene is TRBJ2-7, the V gene TRBV3-1; the D is unclear. The CDR3 is made up of 15 amino acids. The V end lost 5 bases, the J end lost 2 bases, and 16 bases lay between the germline ends. The germline gives CDR1 LGHDT, CDR2 YNNKEL (reference sequence). The CDR3 loop is CASSLNPTPTYEQYF. Here the CDR3 DNA reads TGTGCCAGCAGCTTGAACCCGACACCAACCTACGAGCAGTACTTC.

This clonotype showed up just a few times. This chain uses TRBV27 with TRBJ1-1; 9 bases agree with TRBD1. The CDR3 has 13 residues. Germline V lookup: CDR1 MNHEY, CDR2 SMNVEV (reference sequence). Trimming removed 5 bases from V and 11 bases from J; junction bases left unmatched: 9. The CDR3 here is CASSVPGQGEAFF. Here the CDR3 DNA reads TGTGCCAGCAGTGTCCCGGGACAGGGAGAGGCTTTCTTT.

The chain carries TRBV11-2 and TRBJ2-7; TRBD2 might be the D (7 bases). The CDR3 has 15 amino acids. The germline V gene encodes CDR1 SGHAT and CDR2 FQNNGV. Between the trimmed V and J ends, which lost 1 base and 0 bases, there was a span of 10 bases. CDR3 nucleotide sequence: TGTGCCAGCAGCTTAGGGCGGGGGCCCTCCTACGAGCAGTACTTC. Translated: CASSLGRGPSYEQYF. The full variable domain, with the rest looked up from reference TRBV11-2 and TRBJ2-7, is EAGVAQSPRYKIIEKRQSVAFWCNPISGHATLYWYQQILGQGPKLLIQFQNNGVVDDSQLPKDRFSAERLKGVDSTLKIQPAKLEDSAVYLCASSLGRGPSYEQYFGPGTRLTVT.

This clonotype was counted at least ten times. The rearrangement uses TRBV5-1 and TRBJ1-1, with D possibly being TRBD1 (6 bases). CDR3 length: 17 amino acids. The V gene's germline CDR1 is SGHRS and CDR2 YFSETQ. Trimming removed 2 bases at V and 4 bases at J, with 21 bases between. This CDR3 is CASSLRGSASGTTEAFF. The CDR3, as DNA: TGCGCCAGCAGCTTAAGGGGGAGCGCTTCTGGGACCACTGAAGCTTTCTTT.

This clonotype has a count of ten or more. The chain is built from TRBV29-1 and TRBJ1-1; no clear D gene. The V gene lost 4 bases and the J gene lost 6 bases, with 9 bases spanning the gap. The germline V gene encodes CDR1 SQVTM and CDR2 ANQGSEA. CDR3 length equals 11 residues. The CDR3 sequence is CSVVPVAEAFF. The CDR3 coding sequence is TGCAGCGTTGTTCCGGTAGCTGAAGCTTTCTTT.

This clonotype was observed a handful of times. The chain is built from TRBV7-9 and TRBJ2-1; 11 bases are a match to TRBD2. The CDR3 extends over 16 amino acids. The germline V gene has CDR1 SEHNR and CDR2 FQNEAQ (reference sequence). With 1 base clipped from V and 5 bases from J, the junction kept 4 bases outside the gene matches. The CDR3 bases are TGTGCCAGCAGCTTAGTAGCGGGGGGGAGACACAATGAGCAGTTCTTC. Translation: CASSLVAGGRHNEQFF.

This clonotype was counted many times. V usage is TRBV5-4 and J usage is TRBJ2-5, with D maybe TRBD1 (6 bases). CDR3 length: 14 residues. The V and J ends lost 2 bases and 1 base respectively, with 9 bases between them. CDR1 is SGHNT and CDR2 is YYREEE in the germline V gene (reference sequence). The CDR3: CASSFRTVQETQYF. The CDR3 coding sequence is TGTGCCAGCAGCTTCCGGACAGTCCAAGAGACCCAGTACTTC.

Many counts were recorded for this clonotype. This chain connects TRBV20-1 to TRBJ2-3; tentatively, D is TRBD2 (6 bases). The CDR3 has 14 amino acids. V shed 3 bases and J shed 4 bases, with 14 bases lying between them. The germline gives CDR1 DFQATT, CDR2 SNEGSKA (reference sequence). CDR3 DNA: TGCAGTGCTAGCCCCGGGAGTAGGGCAGATACGCAGTATTTT. This codes for CSASPGSRADTQYF.

This clonotype was seen many times. V usage is TRBV20-1 and J usage is TRBJ2-7, with TRBD2 identical over 7 bases. CDR3 length equals 14 residues. Germline CDR1 reads DFQATT; CDR2 reads SNEGSKA (reference sequence). With V trimmed by 3 bases and J by 4 bases, 9 bases remained unmatched. CDR3 sequence: CSASGGGPWYEQYF. CDR3 bases: TGCAGTGCTAGCGGCGGGGGTCCTTGGTACGAGCAGTACTTC.

This clonotype was counted at least ten times. The chain has TRBV7-2 and TRBJ1-3, with D uncertain. Trimming stripped 5 bases from V and 1 base from J, with 12 bases between. This CDR3 comprises 15 residues. Germline-derived CDR1 and CDR2 are SGHTA and FQGNSA. CDR3: CASSPRTFSGNTIYF. In DNA, the CDR3 is TGTGCCAGCAGCCCCCGAACCTTTTCTGGAAACACCATATATTTT.

This clonotype has ten or more counts. This sequence joins TRBV29-1 and TRBJ2-3; 8 bases line up with TRBD2. The CDR3 runs to 14 residues. Unmatched junction bases numbered 14, after V lost 7 bases and J lost 8 bases. Germline values: CDR1 SQVTM, CDR2 ANQGSEA. The CDR3 loop is CSAPFAGGQGTQYF. CDR3 nucleotide sequence: TGCAGCGCCCCCTTTGCGGGGGGTCAGGGTACGCAGTATTTT.

V gene TRBV24-1 combines with J gene TRBJ2-5; TRBD2 aligns across 15 bases. This CDR3 region has 16 residues. Trimming cost V 6 bases and J 2 bases; bases outside gene matches: 3. Germline CDR1 KGHDR, CDR2 SFDVKD. CDR3 loop: CATSQGLAGGQETQYF. In DNA, the CDR3 is TGTGCCACCAGTCAAGGACTAGCGGGAGGGCAAGAGACCCAGTACTTC.

CDR3 region: CASSQSQKTYF. In nucleotides, the CDR3 is TGTGCCAGCAGCCAAAGCCAGAAAACGTACTTC. The chain carries TRBV3-1 and TRBJ2-7; D not resolved. Per the germline V gene, CDR1 is LGHDT and CDR2 is YNNKEL (reference sequence). Trimming pared 2 bases from V and 12 bases from J, leaving 11 bases between. This CDR3 is 11 amino acids long.

This clonotype was counted only a few times. This rearrangement joins TRBV7-9 to TRBJ1-2; 8 positions agree with TRBD1. This CDR3 is 16 amino acids long. Germline V CDR1 and CDR2: SEHNR, FQNEAQ (reference sequence). The ends lost 5 bases at V and 5 bases at J; junction bases unmatched: 13. CDR3 amino acids: CASSTWSQGTGYGYTF. As DNA, the CDR3 is TGTGCCAGCAGCACCTGGTCACAGGGGACAGGATATGGCTACACCTTC. The full variable domain, in which reference TRBV7-9 and TRBJ1-2 provide the parts outside the CDR3, is DTGVSQNPRHKITKRGQNVTFRCDPISEHNRLYWYRQTLGQGPEFLTYFQNEAQLEKSRLLSDRFSAERPKGSFSTLEIQRTEQGDSAMYLCASSTWSQGTGYGYTFGSGTRLTVV.

A few counts support this clonotype. The V and J genes are TRBV12-3 or TRBV12-4 and TRBJ2-1; 7 nucleotides line up with TRBD1. The CDR3 totals 12 residues. Unmatched junction bases numbered 5, after V lost 6 bases and J lost 9 bases. The CDR3 region is CASRPDRAEQFF. In DNA, the CDR3 is TGTGCCAGCAGACCCGACAGGGCTGAGCAGTTCTTC.

This clonotype was seen many times. V and J are TRBV20-1 and TRBJ2-4, with 9 bases lining up with TRBD1. The CDR3 has 14 amino acids. Trimming took 3 bases from V and 4 from J; bases not matched to a gene: 4. CDR1 is DFQATT and CDR2 is SNEGSKA in the germline V gene (reference sequence). The CDR3 coding sequence is TGCAGTGCTAGTCTGGGACAGGGAAAAAACATTCAGTACTTC. This sequence encodes CSASLGQGKNIQYF.

The chain has TRBV29-1 and TRBJ2-7, with TRBD1 matching 10 bases. The CDR3 totals 15 residues. After removal of 1 base from V and 4 bases from J, the junction contained 7 bases not matched to a gene. Germline CDR1 is SQVTM and CDR2 is ANQGSEA. The CDR3 coding sequence is TGCAGCGTTGAAGCCCGGGGACAGGGGTCATACGAGCAGTACTTC. It encodes CSVEARGQGSYEQYF.

This clonotype was seen repeatedly, ten times or more. The genes are TRBV11-1 and TRBJ2-1, with 8 bases identical to TRBD2. V lost 2 bases and J lost 5; bases outside the gene matches: 5. The CDR3 runs 15 residues. The V gene's germline CDR1 is SGHAT and CDR2 FQDESV (reference sequence). CDR3 coding DNA: TGTGCCAGCAGCTTAAGTCTAGCGGGCAACAATGAGCAGTTCTTC. Protein product: CASSLSLAGNNEQFF. Combining the CDR3 with reference TRBV11-1 and TRBJ2-1 gives the whole variable domain EAEVAQSPRYKITEKSQAVAFWCDPISGHATLYWYRQILGQGPELLVQFQDESVVDDSQLPKDRFSAERLKGVDSTLKIQPAELGDSAMYLCASSLSLAGNNEQFFGPGTRLTVL.

This clonotype was seen a few times. This chain connects TRBV12-3 or TRBV12-4 to TRBJ1-6, with unresolved D. Between the trimmed V and J ends, which lost 1 base and 13 bases, there was a span of 5 bases. This CDR3 comprises 11 residues. The CDR3 DNA reads as TGTGCCAGCAGTTTAGGTCTGCCCCTCCACTTT. Protein product: CASSLGLPLHF.